The TCR beta chain described here comes from a study of T-cell reconstitution after alpha-beta-depleted transplantation in children (dated by TCRdb to 2016 to 2017). In terms of the full investigation: T-cell immune reconstitution after TCRalphabeta/CD19-depleted allogeneic hematopoietic cell transplantation in children was quantitatively tracked in the study by means of TCR repertoire profiling.

Taken from the germline V gene, the CDR1 and CDR2 loops are SQVTM and ANQGSEA. V is trimmed back by 6 bases and J by 0 bases, and the junction contains 3 bases that no gene match accounts for. There are 13 amino acids in the CDR3, from cysteine to phenylalanine inclusive. Of all the DNA, just the CDR3 is kept, 39 bases in frame from base 1. Library prep was done by PCR. Instrument used: Illumina HiSeq 2500. To normalize quantification of the TCRbeta repertoire, the TCR libraries were built with molecular barcoding that relied on unique molecular identifiers. TCRdb reanalyzed the raw reads on its own, using fastp at Q25 for trimming and MiXCR for clone calling, and kept in-frame beta chains. Entries are consolidated by CDR3 protein sequence, retaining the most common genes and DNA. Recorded for this sample are some 500,000 distinct CDR3 sequences; about 17% of them occurred a single time. The top ten clones comprise 3.3% of the sample.

Worth noting for this clonotype: Its antigen is not yet known. No much larger clonotype is one base removed from it; base qualities were not supplied.

The chain joins TRBV29-1 to TRBJ1-1, with 8 junctional bases fitting TRBD1. The sequence was obtained from a human donor who donated a stem cell graft to a child with acute lymphoblastic leukemia. This specimen was PBMCs from the stem cell graft donor, taken from the stem cell graft. The CDR3 here reads CSVRQGLNTEAFF. The nucleotides read TGCAGCGTGCGACAGGGGTTGAACACTGAAGCTTTCTTT.